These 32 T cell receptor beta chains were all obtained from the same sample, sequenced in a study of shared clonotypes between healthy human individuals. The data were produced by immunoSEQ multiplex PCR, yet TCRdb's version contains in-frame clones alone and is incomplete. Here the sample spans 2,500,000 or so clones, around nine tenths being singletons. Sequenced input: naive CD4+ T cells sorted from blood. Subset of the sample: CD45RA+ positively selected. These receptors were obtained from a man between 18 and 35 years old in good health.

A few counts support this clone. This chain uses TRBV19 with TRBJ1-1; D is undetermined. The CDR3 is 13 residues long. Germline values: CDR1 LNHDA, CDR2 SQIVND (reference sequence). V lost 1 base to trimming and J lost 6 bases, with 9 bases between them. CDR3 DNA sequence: TGTGCCAGTAGTATAGTAGGTGGTCCTGAAGCTTTCTTT. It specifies CASSIVGGPEAFF. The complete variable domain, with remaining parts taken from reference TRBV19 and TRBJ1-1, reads DGGITQSPKYLFRKEGQNVTLSCEQNLNHDAMYWYRQDPGQGLRLIYYSQIVNDFQKGDIAEGYSVSREKKESFPLTVTSAQKNPTAFYLCASSIVGGPEAFFGQGTRLTVV.

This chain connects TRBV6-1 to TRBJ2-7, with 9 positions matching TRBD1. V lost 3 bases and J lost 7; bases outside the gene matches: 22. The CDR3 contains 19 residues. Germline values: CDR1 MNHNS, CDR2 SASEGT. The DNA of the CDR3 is TGTGCCAGCAGTGAGGACAGGGGCCGACCATCCACGAGCCTTGGGGAGCAGTACTTC. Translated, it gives CASSEDRGRPSTSLGEQYF.

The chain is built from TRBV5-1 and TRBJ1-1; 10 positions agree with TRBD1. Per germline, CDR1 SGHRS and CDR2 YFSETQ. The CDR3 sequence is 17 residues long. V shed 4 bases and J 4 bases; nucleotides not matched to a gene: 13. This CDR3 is CASSIPGQGRWSTEAFF. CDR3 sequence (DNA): TGCGCCAGCAGCATACCGGGACAGGGGAGATGGAGCACTGAAGCTTTCTTT.

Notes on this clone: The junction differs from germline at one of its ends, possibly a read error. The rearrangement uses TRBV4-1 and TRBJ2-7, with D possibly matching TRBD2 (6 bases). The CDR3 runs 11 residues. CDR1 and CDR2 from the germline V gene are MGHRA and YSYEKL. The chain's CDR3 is CASSHAGTSVF. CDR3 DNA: TGCGCCAGCAGCCATGCCGGGACTTCGGTCTTC.

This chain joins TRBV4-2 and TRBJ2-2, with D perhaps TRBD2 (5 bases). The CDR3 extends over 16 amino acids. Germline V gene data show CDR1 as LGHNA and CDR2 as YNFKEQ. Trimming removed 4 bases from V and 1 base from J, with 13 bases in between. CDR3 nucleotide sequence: TGTGCCAGCAGCCCCCTGCGCGGAGGGAACACCGGGGAGCTGTTTTTT. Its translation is CASSPLRGGNTGELFF.

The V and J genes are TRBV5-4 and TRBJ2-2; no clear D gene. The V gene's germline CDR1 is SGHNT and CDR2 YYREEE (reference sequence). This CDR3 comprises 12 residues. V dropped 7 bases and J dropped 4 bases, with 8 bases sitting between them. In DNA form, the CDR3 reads TGTGCCAGCCTCGGGTTCACCGGGGAGCTGTTTTTT. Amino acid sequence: CASLGFTGELFF.

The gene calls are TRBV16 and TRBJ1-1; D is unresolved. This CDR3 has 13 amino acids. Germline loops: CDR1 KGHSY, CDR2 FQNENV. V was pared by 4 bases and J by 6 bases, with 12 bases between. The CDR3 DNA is TGTGCCAGCAGCCGAGTAGGGTCGGCTGAAGCTTTCTTT. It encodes CASSRVGSAEAFF.

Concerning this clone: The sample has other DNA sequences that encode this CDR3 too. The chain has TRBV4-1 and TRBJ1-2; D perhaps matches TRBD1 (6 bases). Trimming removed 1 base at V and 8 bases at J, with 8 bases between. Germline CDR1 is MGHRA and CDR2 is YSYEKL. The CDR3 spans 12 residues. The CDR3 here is CASSQAGGGYTF. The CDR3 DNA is TGCGCCAGCAGCCAAGCGGGGGGCGGCTACACCTTC.

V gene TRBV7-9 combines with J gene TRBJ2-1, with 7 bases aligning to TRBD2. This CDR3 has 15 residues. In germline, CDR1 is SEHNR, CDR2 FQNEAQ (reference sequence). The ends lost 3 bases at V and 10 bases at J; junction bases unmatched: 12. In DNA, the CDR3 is TGTGCCAGCAGCTTGGCTAGCGGACGCCTTCTCGAGCAGTTCTTC. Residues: CASSLASGRLLEQFF. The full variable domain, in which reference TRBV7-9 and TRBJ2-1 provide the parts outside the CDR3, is DTGVSQNPRHKITKRGQNVTFRCDPISEHNRLYWYRQTLGQGPEFLTYFQNEAQLEKSRLLSDRFSAERPKGSFSTLEIQRTEQGDSAMYLCASSLASGRLLEQFFGPGTRLTVL.

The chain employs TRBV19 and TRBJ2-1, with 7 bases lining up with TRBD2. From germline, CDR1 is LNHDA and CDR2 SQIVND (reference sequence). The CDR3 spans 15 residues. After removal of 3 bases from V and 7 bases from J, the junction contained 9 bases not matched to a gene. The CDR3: CASSMLAGPLNEQFF. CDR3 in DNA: TGTGCCAGTAGTATGTTAGCGGGCCCTTTAAATGAGCAGTTCTTC.

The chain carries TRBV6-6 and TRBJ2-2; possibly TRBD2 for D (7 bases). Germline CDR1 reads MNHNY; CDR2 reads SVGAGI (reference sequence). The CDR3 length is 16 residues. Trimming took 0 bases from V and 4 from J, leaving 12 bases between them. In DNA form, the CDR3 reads TGTGCCAGCAGTTACTCCACCGGGGGGCTCACCGGGGAGCTGTTTTTT. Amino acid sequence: CASSYSTGGLTGELFF.

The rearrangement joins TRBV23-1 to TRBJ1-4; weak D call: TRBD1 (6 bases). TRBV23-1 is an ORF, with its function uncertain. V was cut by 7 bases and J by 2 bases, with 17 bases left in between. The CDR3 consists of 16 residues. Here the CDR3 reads CASTRHRARTNEKLFF. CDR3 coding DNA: TGCGCCAGCACCAGGCACAGGGCGCGGACTAATGAAAAACTGTTTTTT.

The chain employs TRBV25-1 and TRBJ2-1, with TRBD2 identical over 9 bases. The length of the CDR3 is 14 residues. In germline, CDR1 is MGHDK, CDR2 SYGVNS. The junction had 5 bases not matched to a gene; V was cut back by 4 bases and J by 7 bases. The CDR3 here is CASSGTSEGNEQFF. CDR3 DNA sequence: TGTGCCAGCAGTGGGACTAGCGAGGGTAATGAGCAGTTCTTC.

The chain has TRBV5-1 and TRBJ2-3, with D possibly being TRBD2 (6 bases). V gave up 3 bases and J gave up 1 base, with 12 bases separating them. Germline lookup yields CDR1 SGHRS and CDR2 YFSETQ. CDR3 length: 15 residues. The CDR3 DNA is TGCGCCAGCAGCTGGCTAGCGAGGGGCACAGATACGCAGTATTTT. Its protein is CASSWLARGTDTQYF.

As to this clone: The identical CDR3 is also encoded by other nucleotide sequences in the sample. Written as DNA, the CDR3 is TGTGCCAGCAGTGGTCGGGGGACGGTGAACACTGAAGCTTTCTTT. This sequence encodes CASSGRGTVNTEAFF. This chain uses TRBV2 with TRBJ1-1; maybe TRBD1 (5 bases). The CDR3 is made up of 15 amino acids. Germline V gene sequence: CDR1 SNHLY, CDR2 FYNNEI. The ends were cut back, 4 bases at V and 0 bases at J, with 12 bases in the middle.

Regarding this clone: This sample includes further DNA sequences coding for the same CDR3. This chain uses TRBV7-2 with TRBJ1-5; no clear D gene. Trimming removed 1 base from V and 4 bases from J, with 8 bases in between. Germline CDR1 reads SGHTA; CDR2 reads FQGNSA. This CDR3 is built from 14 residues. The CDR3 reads CASSLDSGNQPQHF. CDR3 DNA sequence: TGTGCCAGCAGCTTAGACAGCGGGAATCAGCCCCAGCATTTT.

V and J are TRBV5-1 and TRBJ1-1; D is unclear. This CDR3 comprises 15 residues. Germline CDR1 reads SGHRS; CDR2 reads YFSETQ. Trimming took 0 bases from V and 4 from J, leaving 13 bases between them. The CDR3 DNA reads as TGCGCCAGCAGCTTGGGGTCAGCCGGGAGCACTGAAGCTTTCTTT. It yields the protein CASSLGSAGSTEAFF.

The CDR3 loop is CASRDLQGAHHYGYTF. The CDR3 bases are TGCGCCAGCCGAGACTTACAGGGCGCGCATCACTATGGCTACACCTTC. The V and J genes are TRBV23-1 and TRBJ1-2; D perhaps matches TRBD1 (6 bases). TRBV23-1 is annotated as an ORF whose role is uncertain. The CDR3 is 16 residues long. V was pared by 8 bases and J by 3 bases, with 22 bases between.

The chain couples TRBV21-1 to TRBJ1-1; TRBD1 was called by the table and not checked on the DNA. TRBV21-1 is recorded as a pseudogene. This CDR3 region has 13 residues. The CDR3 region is CASSKLKGTEAFF. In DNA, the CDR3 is TGTGCCAGCAGCAAATTGAAGGGGACTGAAGCTTTCTTT.

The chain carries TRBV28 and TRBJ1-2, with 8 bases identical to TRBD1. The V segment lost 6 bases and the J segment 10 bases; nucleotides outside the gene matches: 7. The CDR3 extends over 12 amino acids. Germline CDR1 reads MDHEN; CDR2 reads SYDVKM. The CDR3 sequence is CASRGQASIYTF. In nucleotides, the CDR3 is TGTGCCAGCAGGGGACAGGCCTCCATCTACACCTTC.

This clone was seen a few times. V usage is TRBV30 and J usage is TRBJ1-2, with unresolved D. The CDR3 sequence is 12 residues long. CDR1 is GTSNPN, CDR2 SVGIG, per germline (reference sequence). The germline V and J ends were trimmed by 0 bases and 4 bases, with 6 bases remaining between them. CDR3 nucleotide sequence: TGTGCCTGGAGTGTCCTGGTCTATGGCTACACCTTC. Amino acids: CAWSVLVYGYTF.

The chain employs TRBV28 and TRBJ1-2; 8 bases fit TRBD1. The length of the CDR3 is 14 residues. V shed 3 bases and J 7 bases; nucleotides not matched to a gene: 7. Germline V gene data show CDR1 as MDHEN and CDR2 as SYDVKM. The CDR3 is CASSLETGAVGYTF. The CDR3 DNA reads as TGTGCCAGCAGTTTGGAGACAGGGGCGGTTGGCTACACCTTC.

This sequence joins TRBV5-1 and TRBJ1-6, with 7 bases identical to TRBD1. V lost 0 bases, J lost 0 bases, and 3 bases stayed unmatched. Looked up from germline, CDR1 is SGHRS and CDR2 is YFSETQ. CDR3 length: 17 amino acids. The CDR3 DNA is TGCGCCAGCAGCTTGGAGGGGGCGAGCTCCTATAATTCACCCCTCCACTTT. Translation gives CASSLEGASSYNSPLHF. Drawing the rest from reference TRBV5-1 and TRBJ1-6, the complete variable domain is KAGVTQTPRYLIKTRGQQVTLSCSPISGHRSVSWYQQTPGQGLQFLFEYFSETQRNKGNFPGRFSGRQFSNSRSEMNVSTLELGDSALYLCASSLEGASSYNSPLHFGNGTRLTVT.

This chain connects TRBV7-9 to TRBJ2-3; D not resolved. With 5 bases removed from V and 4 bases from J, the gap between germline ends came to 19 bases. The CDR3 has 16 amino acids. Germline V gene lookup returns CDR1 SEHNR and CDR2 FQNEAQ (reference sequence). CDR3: CASSALPRFNADTQYF. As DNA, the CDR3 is TGTGCCAGCAGCGCTCTCCCCCGCTTTAATGCAGATACGCAGTATTTT. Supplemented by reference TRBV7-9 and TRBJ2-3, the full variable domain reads DTGVSQNPRHKITKRGQNVTFRCDPISEHNRLYWYRQTLGQGPEFLTYFQNEAQLEKSRLLSDRFSAERPKGSFSTLEIQRTEQGDSAMYLCASSALPRFNADTQYFGPGTRLTVL.

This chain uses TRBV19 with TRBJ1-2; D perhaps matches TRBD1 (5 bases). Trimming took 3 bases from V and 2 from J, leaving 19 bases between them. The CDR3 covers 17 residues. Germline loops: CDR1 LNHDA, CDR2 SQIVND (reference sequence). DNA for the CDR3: TGTGCCAGTAGTATCGGCCCCGGCGGGGGGGGGAACTATGGCTACACCTTC. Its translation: CASSIGPGGGGNYGYTF.

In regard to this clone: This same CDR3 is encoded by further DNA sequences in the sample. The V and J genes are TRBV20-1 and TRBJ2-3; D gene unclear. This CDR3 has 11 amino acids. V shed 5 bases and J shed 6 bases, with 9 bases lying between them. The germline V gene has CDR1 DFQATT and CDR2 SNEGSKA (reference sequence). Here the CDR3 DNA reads TGCAGTGCTCCCCGCGCGGATACGCAGTATTTT. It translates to CSAPRADTQYF.

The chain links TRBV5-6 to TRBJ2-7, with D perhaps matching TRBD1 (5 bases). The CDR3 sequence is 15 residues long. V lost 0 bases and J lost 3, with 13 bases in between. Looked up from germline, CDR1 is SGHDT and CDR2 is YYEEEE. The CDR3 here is CASSLGRTTIYEQYF. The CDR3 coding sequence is TGTGCCAGCAGCTTGGGGCGGACAACCATCTACGAGCAGTACTTC.

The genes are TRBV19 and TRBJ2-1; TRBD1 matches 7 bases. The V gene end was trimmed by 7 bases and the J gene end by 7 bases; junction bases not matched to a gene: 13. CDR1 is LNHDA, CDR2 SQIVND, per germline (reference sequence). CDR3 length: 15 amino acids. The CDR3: CASTPTGIIENEQFF. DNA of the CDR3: TGTGCCAGTACCCCGACAGGGATTATCGAAAATGAGCAGTTCTTC.

The CDR3 protein is CASSEWGAGAFSYNEQFF. CDR3 coding DNA: TGTGCCAGCAGTGAATGGGGGGCTGGGGCCTTCTCCTACAATGAGCAGTTCTTC. The chain links TRBV25-1 to TRBJ2-1; D is perhaps TRBD1 or TRBD2 (6 bases each). Trimming cost V 1 base and J 0 bases, with 16 bases left between them. In germline, CDR1 is MGHDK, CDR2 SYGVNS. CDR3 length equals 18 residues.

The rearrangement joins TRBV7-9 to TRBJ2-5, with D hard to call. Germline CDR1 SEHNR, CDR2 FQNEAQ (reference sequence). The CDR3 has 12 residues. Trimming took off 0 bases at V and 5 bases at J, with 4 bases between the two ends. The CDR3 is CASSLAVETQYF. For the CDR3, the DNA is TGTGCCAGCAGCTTAGCGGTTGAGACCCAGTACTTC.

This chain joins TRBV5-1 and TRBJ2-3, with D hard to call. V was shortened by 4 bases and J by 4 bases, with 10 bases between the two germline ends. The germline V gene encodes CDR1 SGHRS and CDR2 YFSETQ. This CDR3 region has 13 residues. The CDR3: CASSPPTPDTQYF. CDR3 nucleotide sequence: TGCGCCAGCAGCCCACCAACCCCAGATACGCAGTATTTT.

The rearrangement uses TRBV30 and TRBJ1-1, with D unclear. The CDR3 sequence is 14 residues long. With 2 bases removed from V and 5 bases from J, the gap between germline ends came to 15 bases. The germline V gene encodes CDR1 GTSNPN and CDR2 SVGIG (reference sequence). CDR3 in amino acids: CAWSPRRGWTEAFF. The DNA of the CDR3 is TGTGCCTGGAGTCCCCGACGAGGTTGGACTGAAGCTTTCTTT.